This T cell receptor (delta chain) derives from a study of fetal and pediatric gammadelta thymocytes (dated by TCRdb to between 2022 and 2023). Looking at the study overall: The bulk gammadelta thymocyte repertoires, which combined previously published data with newly generated, unpublished data, were used to reinforce a single-cell study of gammadelta thymocyte development. A total of approximately ten subjects, comprising 3 fetal thymus donors and 7 pediatric thymus donors, were covered by the bulk gammadelta thymocyte repertoire set. Bulk gammadelta thymocyte repertoires combined previously published data (refs 27,28) with unpublished data. To increase subject numbers and strengthen the CDR3 publicity analysis, bulk TCR repertoire data were added. General conclusions and limits of the study: Compared with post-natal repertoires, fetal gammadelta thymocyte repertoires were previously reported to be enriched for TRDV2, TRGV8 and TRGV9 usage, low N additions and public CDR3s.

This clone was seen more than once but under ten times. Its antigen remains unidentified. Since a much larger clone is just one base distant, this may be a read error. The sample has other DNA sequences that encode this CDR3 too. TCRdb names Illumina MiSeq as the instrument used. In the original analysis: For publicity analysis, the Vgamma9Vdelta2 and nonVgamma9Vdelta2 bulk CDR3 files of each subject were merged into one combined repertoire per subject. CDR3 publicity was scored from 0 to 19 by checking each amino acid sequence across 9 single-cell datasets and 10 bulk repertoires, using base R and dplyr. TCRdb called clones afresh from the public reads with CATT; identical DNA rows were later merged. These V and J calls are TCRdb output, not the study's own analysis. The sample table lists about 730 delta-chain clones, approximately 18% of them with a count of one. 17% of the sample is taken by the ten largest.

In Singapore, elective pregnancy terminations performed for socio-psychological reasons at roughly 14 to 22 weeks estimated gestational age were the source of the fetal thymuses. All fetuses were assessed as structurally normal by ultrasound before termination and by gross morphological examination after termination. Thymocytes were stained with Zombie NIR viability dye plus antibodies to CD3 (UCHT1), TCRgammadelta (11F2), TCRVgamma9 (IMMU360) and TCRVdelta2 (IMMU389). Bulk TRD and TRG CDR3 repertoires were generated separately from sorted Vgamma9Vdelta2 and nonVgamma9Vdelta2 gammadelta thymocytes of human fetal and pediatric thymuses. Thymic cell suspensions from fetal and post-natal thymuses were prepared as previously described. NonVgamma9Vdelta2 thymocytes were sorted as CD3+ gammadeltaTCR+ cells that did not have the Vgamma9+Vdelta2+ phenotype. Cell sorting was done on a FACS Aria III cell sorter (BD Biosciences).

The germline V gene encodes CDR1 GEAIGNYY and CDR2 EKD. There are 18 amino acids in the CDR3, from cysteine to phenylalanine inclusive. Solely the CDR3 DNA is kept, with 54 bases framed from the first base. The V end gives up 3 bases and the J end 0 bases, leaving 6 bases in the junction not matched to a gene. This clonotype was obtained from a human fetus. Specimen: non-Vgamma9Vdelta2 gamma-delta T cells from the thymus. Explained via the paper, the cell subset or site label denotes: CD3+gammadeltaTCR+ thymocytes not co-expressing Vgamma9 and Vdelta2. Rearrangement joined TRDV2 to TRDJ3, with 8 bases in between that match TRDD3. The nucleotide sequence is TGTGCCTGTGACTCTGGGGGACTCAGCTCCTGGGACACCCGACAGATGTTTTTC. This yields the protein CACDSGGLSSWDTRQMFF.